These 32 T cell receptor beta chains were all obtained from the same sample, sequenced in a study of T cells in Graves' hyperthyroidism and ophthalmopathy. RNA transcripts gave rise to amplified TCR beta CDR3 regions. HTBI primers were the set used in a first-round RT-PCR of the TCR CDR3. TCRdb itself ran the multiplex PCR reads through MiXCR, one entry per CDR3 protein. The sample has over 700,000 distinct CDR3 sequences; over 35% are singletons. Sequenced: blood. The receptors originated from a woman between 40 and 55 years old with Graves' hyperthyroidism.

The rearrangement uses TRBV7-2 and TRBJ1-4; possibly TRBD1 for D (5 bases). Looked up from germline, CDR1 is SGHTA and CDR2 is FQGNSA. Trimming left V 1 base short and J 8 bases short, with 11 bases between. The CDR3 loop spans 14 amino acids. The CDR3 DNA reads as TGTGCCAGCAGCTTAGGAGCGGGGCCCGAAAAACTGTTTTTT. Protein: CASSLGAGPEKLFF.

This clonotype occurred many times. The chain recombines TRBV7-2 with TRBJ1-5; D gene unclear. From germline, CDR1 is SGHTA and CDR2 FQGNSA. CDR3 length: 15 residues. Trimming removed 3 bases from V and 0 bases from J, with 9 bases in between. The CDR3 region has the DNA TGTGCCAGCAGCTTTGGTAGGGCTAGCAATCAGCCCCAGCATTTT. Encoded protein: CASSFGRASNQPQHF.

J is TRBJ1-2 and V is TRBV19; D might be TRBD1 (5 bases). The germline V gene has CDR1 LNHDA and CDR2 SQIVND (reference sequence). V gave up 5 bases and J gave up 4 bases, with 11 bases separating them. The CDR3 covers 13 residues. The CDR3 region is CASSGGIAYGYTF. The CDR3 DNA is TGTGCCAGTAGTGGGGGGATCGCCTATGGCTACACCTTC.

As for this clonotype: The final CDR3 position lacks the conserved phenylalanine or tryptophan, pointing to a likely read error. The limits of the CDR3 on the DNA are not certain, so only TCRdb's listed CDR3 is given. CDR3 loop: CASSLQAAG. The chain recombines TRBV7-2 with TRBJ2-5; no DNA check was done on the table's D call, TRBD2. Germline V gene lookup returns CDR1 SGHTA and CDR2 FQGNSA. The CDR3 length is 9 residues, termini included.

In its sample, this clonotype was seen many times. The chain recombines TRBV29-1 with TRBJ1-1; 8 nucleotides agree with TRBD1. CDR1 is SQVTM, CDR2 ANQGSEA, per germline. The length of the CDR3 is 11 residues. V was pared by 5 bases and J by 7 bases, with 3 bases of the junction left unmatched. The CDR3 DNA reads as TGCAGCGTTCCTGACAGGGGTGAAGCTTTCTTT. Protein product: CSVPDRGEAFF.

This clonotype was seen a few times. This chain connects TRBV20-1 to TRBJ2-7; D unresolved. The CDR3 runs to 14 residues. Between the trimmed V and J ends, which lost 3 bases and 0 bases, there was a span of 12 bases. Germline loops: CDR1 DFQATT, CDR2 SNEGSKA (reference sequence). CDR3 in amino acids: CSASKFSGSYEQYF. The CDR3 region has the DNA TGCAGTGCTAGTAAGTTCTCAGGCTCCTACGAGCAGTACTTC.

Comment on this clonotype: One end of the junction does not line up with germline, which may come from a read error. The chain links TRBV7-2 to TRBJ2-2; the D gene is possibly TRBD2 (6 bases). Germline V gene data show CDR1 as SGHTA and CDR2 as FQGNSA. This CDR3 region has 15 residues. Here the CDR3 reads CASSLAGRNTGGLFF. The DNA of the CDR3 is TGTGCCAGCAGCTTAGCGGGGAGGAACACCGGGGGGCTGTTTTTT. Supplemented by reference TRBV7-2 and TRBJ2-2, the full variable domain reads GAGVSQSPSNKVTEKGKDVELRCDPISGHTALYWYRQSLGQGLEFLIYFQGNSAPDKSGLPSDRFSAERTGGSVSTLTIQRTQQEDSAVYLCASSLAGRNTGGLFFGEGSRLTVL.

Concerning this clonotype itself: A much more abundant neighbour one base away suggests this may be a read error. This chain uses TRBV25-1 with TRBJ1-1; D unclear. The CDR3 consists of 11 residues. Germline CDR1 is MGHDK and CDR2 is SYGVNS. CDR3 protein: CASSELSEASF. The CDR3 DNA follows: TGTGCCAGCAGTGAGTTGAGTGAAGCTTCCTTT.

The CDR3 DNA reads TGTGCCAGCAGTTTATGGACAGGGAACACCGGGGAGCTGTTTTTT. Protein: CASSLWTGNTGELFF. The rearrangement uses TRBV27 and TRBJ2-2; TRBD1 matches 7 bases. Germline trimming cut 1 base from V and 1 base from J; bases unmatched to any gene: 0. In germline, CDR1 is MNHEY, CDR2 SMNVEV (reference sequence). This CDR3 is 15 amino acids long.

J is TRBJ2-7 and V is TRBV4-1, with D unresolved. With 2 bases removed from V and 3 bases from J, the gap between germline ends came to 8 bases. This CDR3 has 13 amino acids. Germline V gene sequence: CDR1 MGHRA, CDR2 YSYEKL. CDR3 DNA: TGCGCCAGCAGCCAAACAATCGTCTACGAGCAGTACTTC. It encodes CASSQTIVYEQYF.

With regard to this clonotype: Relative to the germline gene, one junction end is altered; a read error may explain this. This rearrangement joins TRBV6-5 to TRBJ2-7, with a weak D call TRBD1 (6 bases). The CDR3 length is 14 residues. The germline gives CDR1 MNHEY, CDR2 SVGAGI. Here the CDR3 DNA reads TGTGCCATCAGTTACTCGGTCAGGGGATACGAGCAGTACTTC. Translating gives CAISYSVRGYEQYF.

This clonotype was detected many times. The chain employs TRBV20-1 and TRBJ1-2; a weak D match, TRBD1 (6 bases). The CDR3 totals 17 residues. V was trimmed by 2 bases and J by 0 bases, leaving 19 bases between them. The germline gives CDR1 DFQATT, CDR2 SNEGSKA (reference sequence). As DNA, the CDR3 is TGCAGTGCTAGATCCCTGGAGGACAGTATGACTAACTATGGCTACACCTTC. Translated: CSARSLEDSMTNYGYTF.

Turning to this clonotype: A much larger clone differs from this one at a single base, so this may be a read error. The CDR3 bases are TGCAGCGTTGGGTCGTGCACCGGGGAGCTGTTTTTT. Protein sequence: CSVGSCTGELFF. V is TRBV29-1 and J is TRBJ2-2; no definite D call. This CDR3 has 12 amino acids. Trimming cost V 4 bases and J 4 bases, with 7 bases left between them. CDR1 and CDR2 (germline): SQVTM, ANQGSEA.

This chain connects TRBV19 to TRBJ1-1; no reliable D call. The ends were cut back, 10 bases at V and 6 bases at J, with 15 bases in the middle. Germline CDR1 is LNHDA and CDR2 is SQIVND (reference sequence). The CDR3 contains 12 residues. CDR3 protein: CATTGSSPEAFF. CDR3 nucleotide sequence: TGTGCCACCACGGGCTCCAGCCCTGAAGCTTTCTTT.

The chain couples TRBV19 to TRBJ1-1; tentatively, D is TRBD1 (5 bases). The germline V gene has CDR1 LNHDA and CDR2 SQIVND (reference sequence). Trimming took off 1 base at V and 2 bases at J, with 5 bases between the two ends. This CDR3 is 13 amino acids long. This CDR3 reads CASSIGDNTEAFF. The CDR3 DNA is TGTGCCAGTAGTATAGGGGACAACACTGAAGCTTTCTTT.

This sequence joins TRBV4-1 and TRBJ1-1; TRBD1 aligns across 7 bases. Germline CDR1 reads MGHRA; CDR2 reads YSYEKL. Trimming cost V 8 bases and J 7 bases; bases outside gene matches: 19. The CDR3 loop spans 16 amino acids. The CDR3 DNA reads as TGCGCCAGCCACGCAACAGGGGAAGGAAGGAAGGTTGAAGCTTTCTTT. Translated: CASHATGEGRKVEAFF.

The chain links TRBV24-1 to TRBJ1-2; possible D gene TRBD1, 5 bases. The germline V gene has CDR1 KGHDR and CDR2 SFDVKD. The CDR3 has 15 residues. V lost 5 bases to trimming and J lost 4 bases, with 16 bases between them. The chain's CDR3 is CATSVEGQGPYGYTF. DNA for the CDR3: TGTGCCACCAGTGTCGAGGGGCAGGGACCCTATGGCTACACCTTC.

The chain recombines TRBV7-2 with TRBJ1-2, with TRBD1 identical over 7 bases. Germline assignment: CDR1 SGHTA and CDR2 FQGNSA. This CDR3 comprises 17 residues. After removal of 5 bases from V and 7 bases from J, the junction contained 19 bases not matched to a gene. Here the CDR3 DNA reads TGTGCCAGCAGCCTCACCCGACAGGGACGGGCAGGTGGTGGCTACACCTTC. Its protein product is CASSLTRQGRAGGGYTF.

The gene calls are TRBV28 and TRBJ2-5, with D uncertain. V was cut by 3 bases and J by 2 bases, with 10 bases left in between. CDR3 length: 14 amino acids. Germline V gene lookup returns CDR1 MDHEN and CDR2 SYDVKM. The CDR3 region has the DNA TGTGCCAGCAGTTTGCCTACGGTACAAGAGACCCAGTACTTC. This gives the protein CASSLPTVQETQYF.

The chain has TRBV28 and TRBJ2-2; tentative D call: TRBD1 (6 bases). Trimming stripped 7 bases from V and 1 base from J, with 10 bases between. The CDR3 length is 14 residues. CDR1 is MDHEN, CDR2 SYDVKM, per germline. CDR3 DNA: TGTGCCAGCACCACACAGGGGAACACCGGGGAGCTGTTTTTT. Translated: CASTTQGNTGELFF. The entire variable domain, with the rest obtained from reference TRBV28 and TRBJ2-2, is as follows: DVKVTQSSRYLVKRTGEKVFLECVQDMDHENMFWYRQDPGLGLRLIYFSYDVKMKEKGDIPEGYSVSREKKERFSLILESASTNQTSMYLCASTTQGNTGELFFGEGSRLTVL.

A note on this clonotype: One end of the junction does not line up with germline, which may come from a read error. The chain employs TRBV5-1 and TRBJ2-7; maybe TRBD1 (5 bases). The J call could be wrong; TRBJ2-1 is a better fit for the DNA end. The V gene's germline CDR1 is SGHRS and CDR2 YFSETQ. The CDR3 sequence is 13 residues long. The CDR3, as DNA: TGCGCCAGCGGCTTGTCCCCAGGGAATGAGCAGTTCTTC. Its translation: CASGLSPGNEQFF.

The chain combines TRBV20-1 with TRBJ1-2; 9 bases are a match to TRBD1. The trim removed 2 bases at V and 4 bases at J, leaving 5 bases unmatched. The CDR3 consists of 14 residues. In germline, CDR1 is DFQATT, CDR2 SNEGSKA (reference sequence). CDR3 nucleotide sequence: TGCAGTGCTAGATTTCTGACAGGGGGCTATGGCTACACCTTC. This translates into CSARFLTGGYGYTF.

Concerning this clonotype itself: This may stem from a read error, because a much larger clone lies one nucleotide away. This chain connects TRBV7-2 to TRBJ1-1; D is uncertain. Germline CDR1 is SGHTA and CDR2 is FQGNSA. Trimming shortened V by 5 bases and J by 7 bases, and 14 bases separated the two germline ends. This CDR3 has 13 amino acids. The CDR3 loop is CASSRIRAIEAFF. In nucleotides, the CDR3 is TGTGCCAGCAGCCGAATACGGGCAATTGAAGCTTTCTTT.

The J gene is TRBJ2-7, the V gene TRBV29-1; a possible D gene is TRBD2 (5 bases). Germline CDR1 is SQVTM and CDR2 is ANQGSEA. V dropped 8 bases and J dropped 6 bases, with 17 bases sitting between them. The CDR3 has 12 residues. This chain's CDR3 is CSLESTTGEQYF. The CDR3 nucleotides read TGCAGCTTAGAGTCGACTACTGGCGAGCAGTACTTC.

For this clonotype: This could be a read error, since a much larger clone is one nucleotide away. The CDR3 protein is CASSHGQGGSHNSPLHF. The CDR3 DNA reads as TGTGCCAGCAGCCATGGACAGGGAGGGTCCCATAATTCACCCCTCCACTTT. V gene TRBV7-2 combines with J gene TRBJ1-6; 8 nucleotides match TRBD1. The trim removed 5 bases at V and 5 bases at J, leaving 11 bases unmatched. This CDR3 spans 17 amino acids. Looked up from germline, CDR1 is SGHTA and CDR2 is FQGNSA.

As regards this clonotype: This may arise from a read error, as a much more abundant clone is one base away. The DNA is left out, because the CDR3 cannot be placed on it with certainty; the CDR3 is given as TCRdb lists it. This chain's CDR3 is CASSWGQGAELDGYAF. The chain combines TRBV7-9 with TRBJ1-2; the D call TRBD1 from the table was never checked on the DNA. Germline CDR1 is SEHNR and CDR2 is FQNEAQ (reference sequence). The CDR3 adds up to 16 amino acids, both ends counted.

This clonotype appeared a few times. The chain links TRBV20-1 to TRBJ1-3, with D possibly matching TRBD1 (6 bases). CDR3 size: 14 residues. Between the trimmed V and J ends, which lost 5 bases and 3 bases, there was a span of 14 bases. Germline V gene sequence: CDR1 DFQATT, CDR2 SNEGSKA (reference sequence). The CDR3 reads CSARGGAGGNTIYF. CDR3 DNA: TGCAGTGCTCGGGGGGGGGCTGGTGGAAACACCATATATTTT.

The rearrangement joins TRBV27 to TRBJ2-7; D is unresolved. Trimming removed 5 bases from V and 7 bases from J, with 12 bases in between. The CDR3 runs to 12 residues. The germline CDR1 and CDR2 sequences are MNHEY and SMNVEV (reference sequence). CDR3 nucleotide sequence: TGTGCCAGCAGTCCCAACTACAATGAGCAGTACTTC. Its protein product is CASSPNYNEQYF.

This clonotype was seen more than once but under ten times. The chain uses TRBV6-5 and TRBJ2-2; no reliable D call. The V gene's germline CDR1 is MNHEY and CDR2 SVGAGI. Trimming took 0 bases from V and 0 from J, leaving 8 bases between them. The CDR3 extends over 16 amino acids. CDR3 nucleotide sequence: TGTGCCAGCAGTTACTCGATGGGATCGAACACCGGGGAGCTGTTTTTT. Its protein is CASSYSMGSNTGELFF.

In this sample, this clonotype turned up many times. The chain uses TRBV7-2 and TRBJ2-5; possible D gene TRBD2, 5 bases. This CDR3 comprises 12 residues. Trimming shortened V by 5 bases and J by 4 bases, and 8 bases separated the two germline ends. Germline V gene data show CDR1 as SGHTA and CDR2 as FQGNSA. The CDR3 here is CASSGGGETQYF. The CDR3, as DNA: TGTGCCAGCAGCGGTGGAGGAGAGACCCAGTACTTC.

This rearrangement joins TRBV29-1 to TRBJ1-2, with D perhaps TRBD1 (5 bases). V lost 8 bases, J lost 6 bases, and 16 bases lay in between. Per the germline V gene, CDR1 is SQVTM and CDR2 is ANQGSEA. The CDR3 contains 12 residues. CDR3 amino acids: CSSPLEGDGYTF. CDR3 bases: TGCAGCTCACCCCTCGAAGGGGATGGCTACACCTTC.

This clonotype has a count of ten or more. The chain combines TRBV29-1 with TRBJ1-4; D call uncertain. Germline V gives CDR1 SQVTM, CDR2 ANQGSEA. The CDR3 runs to 14 residues. V dropped 7 bases and J dropped 6 bases, with 18 bases sitting between them. The CDR3 DNA reads TGCAGCGCCGGGCGGACGCCGGAGGATGAAAAACTGTTTTTT. This encodes CSAGRTPEDEKLFF.